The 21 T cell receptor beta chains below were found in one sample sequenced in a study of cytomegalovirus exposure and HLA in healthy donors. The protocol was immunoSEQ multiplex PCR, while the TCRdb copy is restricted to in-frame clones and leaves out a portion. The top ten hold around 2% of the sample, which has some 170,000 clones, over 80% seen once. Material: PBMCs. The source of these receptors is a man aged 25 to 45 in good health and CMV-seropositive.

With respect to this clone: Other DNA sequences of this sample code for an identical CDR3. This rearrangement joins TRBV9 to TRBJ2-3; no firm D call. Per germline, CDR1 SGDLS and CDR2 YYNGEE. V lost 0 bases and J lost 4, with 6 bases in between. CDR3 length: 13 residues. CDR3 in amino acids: CASSVAVPDTQYF. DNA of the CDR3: TGTGCCAGCAGCGTAGCTGTCCCAGATACGCAGTATTTT.

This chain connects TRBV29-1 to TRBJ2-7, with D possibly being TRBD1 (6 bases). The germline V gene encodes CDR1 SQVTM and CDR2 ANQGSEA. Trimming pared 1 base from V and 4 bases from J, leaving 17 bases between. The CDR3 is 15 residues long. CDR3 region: CSVEGPGHNPYEQYF. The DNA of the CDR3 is TGCAGCGTTGAAGGGCCGGGACATAACCCTTACGAGCAGTACTTC.

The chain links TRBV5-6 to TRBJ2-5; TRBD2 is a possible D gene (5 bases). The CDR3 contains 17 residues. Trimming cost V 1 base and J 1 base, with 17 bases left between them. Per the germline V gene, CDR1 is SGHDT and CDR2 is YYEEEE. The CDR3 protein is CASSLRVRDGLQETQYF. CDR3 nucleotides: TGTGCCAGCAGCTTGCGTGTCCGGGATGGCCTCCAAGAGACCCAGTACTTC.

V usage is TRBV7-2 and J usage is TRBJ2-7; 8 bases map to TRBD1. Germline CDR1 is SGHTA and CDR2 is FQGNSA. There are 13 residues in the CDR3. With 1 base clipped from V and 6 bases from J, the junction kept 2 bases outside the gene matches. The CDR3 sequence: CASSLGTGPEQYF. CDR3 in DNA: TGTGCCAGCAGCTTAGGGACAGGGCCCGAGCAGTACTTC.

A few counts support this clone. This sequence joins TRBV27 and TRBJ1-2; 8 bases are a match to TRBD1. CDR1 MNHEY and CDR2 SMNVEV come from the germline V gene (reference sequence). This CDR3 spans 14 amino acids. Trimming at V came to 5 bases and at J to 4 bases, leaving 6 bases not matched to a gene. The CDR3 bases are TGTGCCAGCAGTCCCGTGACAGGGGCCTATGGCTACACCTTC. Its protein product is CASSPVTGAYGYTF.

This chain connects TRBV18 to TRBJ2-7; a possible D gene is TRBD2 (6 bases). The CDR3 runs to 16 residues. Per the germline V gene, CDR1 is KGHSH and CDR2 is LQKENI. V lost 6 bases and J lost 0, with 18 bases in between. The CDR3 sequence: CASSLNTGDSSYEQYF. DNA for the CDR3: TGTGCCAGCTCCCTCAACACGGGGGATAGCTCCTACGAGCAGTACTTC.

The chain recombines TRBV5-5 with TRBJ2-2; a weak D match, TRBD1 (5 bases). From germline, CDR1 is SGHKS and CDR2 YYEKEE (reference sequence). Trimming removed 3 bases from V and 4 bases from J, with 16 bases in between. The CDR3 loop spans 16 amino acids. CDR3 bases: TGTGCCAGCAGCTATGGCCTCGTCCAGGGCACCGGGGAGCTGTTTTTT. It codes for CASSYGLVQGTGELFF.

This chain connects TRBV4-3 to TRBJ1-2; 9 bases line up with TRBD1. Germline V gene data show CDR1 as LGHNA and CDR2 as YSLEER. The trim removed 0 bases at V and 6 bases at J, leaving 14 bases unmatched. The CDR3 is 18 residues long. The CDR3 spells CASSQDLSMTGGDDGYTF. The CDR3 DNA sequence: TGCGCCAGCAGCCAAGATCTCTCAATGACAGGGGGTGACGATGGCTACACCTTC.

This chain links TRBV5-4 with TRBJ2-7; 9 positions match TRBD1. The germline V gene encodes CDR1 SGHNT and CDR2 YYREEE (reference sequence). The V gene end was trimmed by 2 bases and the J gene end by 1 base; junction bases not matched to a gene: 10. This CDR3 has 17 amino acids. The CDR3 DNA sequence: TGTGCCAGCAGCTTAAAGCTTACGGGACAGGGTTCCTACGAGCAGTACTTC. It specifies CASSLKLTGQGSYEQYF.

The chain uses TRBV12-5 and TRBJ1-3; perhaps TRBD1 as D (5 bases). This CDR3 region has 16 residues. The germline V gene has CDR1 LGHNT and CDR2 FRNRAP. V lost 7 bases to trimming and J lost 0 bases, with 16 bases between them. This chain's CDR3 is CASVRTVGPSGNTIYF. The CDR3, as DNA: TGTGCTAGTGTCCGGACCGTGGGGCCCTCTGGAAACACCATATATTTT.

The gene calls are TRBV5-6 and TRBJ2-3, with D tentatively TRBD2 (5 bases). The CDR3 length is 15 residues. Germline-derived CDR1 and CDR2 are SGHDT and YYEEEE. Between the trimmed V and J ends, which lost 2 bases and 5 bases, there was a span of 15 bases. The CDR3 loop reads CASSFMTTPGDTQYF. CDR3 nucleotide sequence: TGTGCCAGCAGCTTTATGACTACCCCGGGAGATACGCAGTATTTT.

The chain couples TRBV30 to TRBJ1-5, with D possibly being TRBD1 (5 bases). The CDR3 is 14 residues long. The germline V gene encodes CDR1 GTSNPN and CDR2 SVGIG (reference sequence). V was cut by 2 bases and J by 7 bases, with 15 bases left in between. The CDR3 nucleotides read TGTGCCTGGAGTAGAGGGCAGGGAGGGCAGCCCCAGCATTTT. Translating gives CAWSRGQGGQPQHF.

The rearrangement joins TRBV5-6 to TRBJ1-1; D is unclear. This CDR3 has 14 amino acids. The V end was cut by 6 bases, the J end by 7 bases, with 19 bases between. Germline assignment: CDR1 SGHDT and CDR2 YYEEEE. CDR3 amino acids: CASTSDGGPFEAFF. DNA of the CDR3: TGTGCCAGCACTTCGGATGGCGGCCCTTTTGAAGCTTTCTTT.

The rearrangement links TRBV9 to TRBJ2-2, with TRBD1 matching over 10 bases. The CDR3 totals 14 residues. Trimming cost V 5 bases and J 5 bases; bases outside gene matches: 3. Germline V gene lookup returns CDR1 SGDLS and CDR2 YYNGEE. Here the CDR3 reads CASRDRGITGELFF. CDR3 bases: TGTGCCAGCAGGGACAGGGGGATTACCGGGGAGCTGTTTTTT.

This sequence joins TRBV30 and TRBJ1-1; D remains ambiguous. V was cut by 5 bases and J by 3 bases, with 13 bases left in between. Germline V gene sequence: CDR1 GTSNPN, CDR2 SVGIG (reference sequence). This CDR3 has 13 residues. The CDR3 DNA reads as TGTGCCTGGTCATCTCGGGTCTACACTGAAGCTTTCTTT. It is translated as CAWSSRVYTEAFF.

The CDR3 coding sequence is TGTGCCAGTCGACCCGGGGAGACTGCCTACGAGCAGTACTTC. Amino acid sequence: CASRPGETAYEQYF. The chain couples TRBV19 to TRBJ2-7; TRBD2 might be the D (5 bases). V lost 8 bases and J 2 bases, leaving 16 bases between the germline ends. The CDR3 runs 14 residues. The germline CDR1 and CDR2 sequences are LNHDA and SQIVND (reference sequence).

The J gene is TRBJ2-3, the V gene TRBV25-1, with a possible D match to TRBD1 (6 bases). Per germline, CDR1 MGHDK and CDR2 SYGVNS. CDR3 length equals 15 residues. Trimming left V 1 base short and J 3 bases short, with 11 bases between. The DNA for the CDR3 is TGTGCCAGCAGTGAATCAGGGCAGGGGACAGATACGCAGTATTTT. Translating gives CASSESGQGTDTQYF.

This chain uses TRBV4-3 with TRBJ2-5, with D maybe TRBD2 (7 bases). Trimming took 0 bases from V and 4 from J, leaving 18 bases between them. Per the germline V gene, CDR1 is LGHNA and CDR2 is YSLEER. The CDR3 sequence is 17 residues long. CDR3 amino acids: CASSQEESGGPLETQYF. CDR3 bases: TGCGCCAGCAGCCAAGAGGAATCCGGGGGGCCTTTAGAGACCCAGTACTTC.

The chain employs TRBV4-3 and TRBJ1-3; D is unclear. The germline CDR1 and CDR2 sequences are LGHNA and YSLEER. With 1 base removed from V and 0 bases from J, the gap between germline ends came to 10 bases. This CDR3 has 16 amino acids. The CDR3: CASSQAGGSSGNTIYF. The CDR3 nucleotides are TGCGCCAGCAGCCAAGCTGGAGGGAGCTCTGGAAACACCATATATTTT.

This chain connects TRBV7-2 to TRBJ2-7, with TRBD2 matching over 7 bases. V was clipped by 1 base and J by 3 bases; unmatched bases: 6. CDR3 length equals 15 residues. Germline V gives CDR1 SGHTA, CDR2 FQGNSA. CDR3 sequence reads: CASSLGFERGYEQYF. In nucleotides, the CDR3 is TGTGCCAGCAGCTTAGGGTTTGAGCGGGGCTACGAGCAGTACTTC. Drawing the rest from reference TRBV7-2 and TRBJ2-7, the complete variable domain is GAGVSQSPSNKVTEKGKDVELRCDPISGHTALYWYRQSLGQGLEFLIYFQGNSAPDKSGLPSDRFSAERTGGSVSTLTIQRTQQEDSAVYLCASSLGFERGYEQYFGPGTRLTVT.

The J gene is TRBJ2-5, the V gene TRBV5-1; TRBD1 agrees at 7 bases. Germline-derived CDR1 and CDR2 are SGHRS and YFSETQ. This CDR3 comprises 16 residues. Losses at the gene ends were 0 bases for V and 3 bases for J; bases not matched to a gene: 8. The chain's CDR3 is CASSLGVGGPKETQYF. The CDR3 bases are TGCGCCAGCAGCTTGGGAGTAGGGGGCCCGAAAGAGACCCAGTACTTC. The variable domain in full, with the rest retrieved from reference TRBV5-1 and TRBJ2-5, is KAGVTQTPRYLIKTRGQQVTLSCSPISGHRSVSWYQQTPGQGLQFLFEYFSETQRNKGNFPGRFSGRQFSNSRSEMNVSTLELGDSALYLCASSLGVGGPKETQYFGPGTRLLVL.